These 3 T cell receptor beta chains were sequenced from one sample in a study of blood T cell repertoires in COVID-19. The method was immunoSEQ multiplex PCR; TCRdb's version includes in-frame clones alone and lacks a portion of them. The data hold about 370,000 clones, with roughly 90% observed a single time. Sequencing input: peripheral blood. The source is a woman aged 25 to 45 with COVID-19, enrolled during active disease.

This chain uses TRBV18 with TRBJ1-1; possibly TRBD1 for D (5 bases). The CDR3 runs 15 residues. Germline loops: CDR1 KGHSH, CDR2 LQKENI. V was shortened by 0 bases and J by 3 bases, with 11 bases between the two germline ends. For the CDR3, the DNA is TGTGCCAGCTCACCACCGAATTCGGGGGACACTGAAGCTTTCTTT. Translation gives CASSPPNSGDTEAFF.

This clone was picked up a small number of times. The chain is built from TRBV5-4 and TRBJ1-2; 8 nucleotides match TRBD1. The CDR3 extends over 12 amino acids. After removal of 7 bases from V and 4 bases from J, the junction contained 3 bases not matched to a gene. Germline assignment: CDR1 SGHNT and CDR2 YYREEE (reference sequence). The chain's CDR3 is CASATGGYGYTF. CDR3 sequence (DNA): TGTGCCAGCGCTACAGGGGGCTATGGCTACACCTTC.

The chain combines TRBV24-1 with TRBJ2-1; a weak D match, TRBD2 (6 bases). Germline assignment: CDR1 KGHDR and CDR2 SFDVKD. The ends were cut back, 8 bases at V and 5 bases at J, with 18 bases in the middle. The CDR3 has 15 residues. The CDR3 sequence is CATNHGGRGNNEQFF. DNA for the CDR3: TGTGCCACCAACCATGGGGGGAGAGGTAACAATGAGCAGTTCTTC.